The present entry profiles one T cell receptor (beta chain) with its context. Germline trimming cut 3 bases from V and 2 bases from J; bases unmatched to any gene: 7. The CDR3 sequence is 17 residues long. Germline loops: CDR1 KGHSH, CDR2 LQKENI. The data were obtained in a study of blood T cell repertoires in COVID-19. Study at large: The study drew acute and convalescent COVID-19 samples from the United States, Italy and Spain. T cells, B-cell-depleted T cells, or PBMCs provided the cDNA or gDNA that served as material.

Per the original methods: Reference gene primers were amplified, and this amplification served to estimate nucleated cell counts. This table comes from immunoSEQ multiplex PCR, and its TCRdb copy is limited to in-frame clones, with some not included. The DNA was the basis for D and trimming; V, J and clone size are from that table. Among about 180,000 clones listed, about 80% were seen once. The chain joins TRBV18 to TRBJ2-6, with TRBD1 identical over 7 bases. The sequence was obtained from a man between 65 and 85 years old with active or convalescent COVID-19. Specimen: peripheral blood. The CDR3 sequence is CASSPFTGETGANVLTF. The CDR3 coding sequence is TGTGCCAGCTCACCTTTTACAGGGGAAACTGGGGCCAACGTCCTGACTTTC.